The source of this TCR beta chain is a study of graft-versus-host responses after intestinal transplantation. Study summary: Recipients obtained multivisceral, liver-intestinal, or isolated intestinal transplants. Anti-thymocyte globulin served as induction for all recipients, who then took tacrolimus and steroids for three to four years. Study-wide findings and caveats: Individuals who had graft-donor T cell macrochimerism had allografts that showed high graft-versus-host to host-versus-graft clonal ratios. Recipient-marrow GvH clones were detected, some having first appeared in ileum or blood.

For this clone: Its antigen remains unidentified.

The CDR3 has 17 amino acids. Per germline, CDR1 LGHNA and CDR2 YNFKEQ. V trimming: 4 bases; J trimming: 3 bases; junction bases outside the gene matches: 10. Using immunoSEQ multiplex PCR, the repertoire was profiled, and TCRdb retains in-frame clones only, with some absent. The data contain about 90,000 clones, around 84% of them singletons. The sequence was obtained from a human donor who received an intestinal transplant. This sequence joins TRBV4-2 and TRBJ2-1, with TRBD2 identical over 9 bases. Material: unstimulated CD4+ T cells sorted from spleen or lymph node cells, obtained before intestinal transplant. This CDR3 is CASSPAASGNLYNEQFF. The DNA of the CDR3 is TGTGCCAGCAGCCCAGCGGCTAGCGGGAATCTCTACAATGAGCAGTTCTTC.